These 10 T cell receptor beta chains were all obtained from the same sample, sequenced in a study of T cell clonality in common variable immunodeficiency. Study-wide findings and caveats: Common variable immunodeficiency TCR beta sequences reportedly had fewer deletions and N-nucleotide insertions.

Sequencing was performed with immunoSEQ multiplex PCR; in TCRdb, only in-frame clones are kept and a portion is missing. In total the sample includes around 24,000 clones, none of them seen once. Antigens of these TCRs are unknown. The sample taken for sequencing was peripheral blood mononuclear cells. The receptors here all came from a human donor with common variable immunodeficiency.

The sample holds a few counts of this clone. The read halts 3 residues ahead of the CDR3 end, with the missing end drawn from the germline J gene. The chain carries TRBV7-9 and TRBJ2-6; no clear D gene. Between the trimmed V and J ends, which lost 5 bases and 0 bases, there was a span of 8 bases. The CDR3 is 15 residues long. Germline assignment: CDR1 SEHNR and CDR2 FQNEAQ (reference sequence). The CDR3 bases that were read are TGTGCCAGCAGCACCGACACCTCTGGGGCCAACGTC. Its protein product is CASSTDTSGANV. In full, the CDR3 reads CASSTDTSGANVLTF.

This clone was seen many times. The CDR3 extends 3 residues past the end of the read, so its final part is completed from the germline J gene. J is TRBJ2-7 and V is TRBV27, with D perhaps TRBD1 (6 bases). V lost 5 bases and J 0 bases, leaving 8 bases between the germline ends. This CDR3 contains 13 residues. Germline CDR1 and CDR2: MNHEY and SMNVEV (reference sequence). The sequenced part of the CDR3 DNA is TGTGCCAGCAGTCCCAGGGGCTCCTACGAG. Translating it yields CASSPRGSYE. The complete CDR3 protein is CASSPRGSYEQYF.

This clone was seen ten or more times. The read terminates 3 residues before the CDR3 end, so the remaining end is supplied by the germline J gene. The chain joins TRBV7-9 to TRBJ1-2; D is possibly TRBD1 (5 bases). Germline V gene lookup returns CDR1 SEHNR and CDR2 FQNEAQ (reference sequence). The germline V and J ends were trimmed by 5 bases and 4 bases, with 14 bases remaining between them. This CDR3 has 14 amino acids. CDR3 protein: CASSPGQTSYGYTF. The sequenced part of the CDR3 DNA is TGTGCCAGCAGCCCCGGACAAACATCCTATGGC. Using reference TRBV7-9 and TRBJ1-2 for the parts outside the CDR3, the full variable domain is DTGVSQNPRHKITKRGQNVTFRCDPISEHNRLYWYRQTLGQGPEFLTYFQNEAQLEKSRLLSDRFSAERPKGSFSTLEIQRTEQGDSAMYLCASSPGQTSYGYTFGSGTRLTVV.

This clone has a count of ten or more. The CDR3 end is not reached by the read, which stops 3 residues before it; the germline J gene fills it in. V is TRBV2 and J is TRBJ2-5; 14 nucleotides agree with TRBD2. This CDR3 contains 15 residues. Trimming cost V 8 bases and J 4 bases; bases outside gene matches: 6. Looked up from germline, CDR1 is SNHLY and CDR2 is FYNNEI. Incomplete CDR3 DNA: TGTGCCAGCTGGAAGACTAGCGGGAGGGGAGAGACC. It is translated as CASWKTSGRGET. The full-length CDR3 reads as CASWKTSGRGETQYF.

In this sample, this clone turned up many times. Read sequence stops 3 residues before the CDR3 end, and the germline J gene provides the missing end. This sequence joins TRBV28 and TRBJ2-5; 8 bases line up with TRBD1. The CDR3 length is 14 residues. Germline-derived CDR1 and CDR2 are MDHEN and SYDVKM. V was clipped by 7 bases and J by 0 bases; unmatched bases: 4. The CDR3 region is CASIQDRDQETQYF. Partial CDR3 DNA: TGTGCCAGCATCCAGGACAGGGACCAAGAGACC.

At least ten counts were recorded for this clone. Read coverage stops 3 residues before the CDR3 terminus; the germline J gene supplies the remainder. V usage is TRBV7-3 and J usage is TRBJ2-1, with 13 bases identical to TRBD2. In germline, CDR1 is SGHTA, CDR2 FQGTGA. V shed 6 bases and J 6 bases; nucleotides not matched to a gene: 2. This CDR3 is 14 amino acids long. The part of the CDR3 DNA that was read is TGTGCCAGCAGTTGGACTAGCGGGAGCAATGAG. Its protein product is CASSWTSGSNE. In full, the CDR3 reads CASSWTSGSNEQFF.

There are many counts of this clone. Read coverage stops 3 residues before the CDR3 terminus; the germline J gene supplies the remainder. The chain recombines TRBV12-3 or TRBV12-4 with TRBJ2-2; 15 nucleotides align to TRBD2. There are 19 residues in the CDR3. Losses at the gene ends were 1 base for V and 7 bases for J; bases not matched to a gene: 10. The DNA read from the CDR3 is TGTGCCAGCAGTTTAGTCCCGGGACTAGCGGGGGGATTGGACGGGGAG. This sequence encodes CASSLVPGLAGGLDGE. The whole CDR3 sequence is CASSLVPGLAGGLDGELFF.

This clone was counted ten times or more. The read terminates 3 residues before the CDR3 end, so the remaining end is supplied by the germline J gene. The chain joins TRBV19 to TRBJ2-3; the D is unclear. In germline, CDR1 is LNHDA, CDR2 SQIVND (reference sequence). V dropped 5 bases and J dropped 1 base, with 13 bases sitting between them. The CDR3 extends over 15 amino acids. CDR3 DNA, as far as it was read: TGTGCCAGTAGTTTCGCAGGAATCGGCACAGATACG. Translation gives CASSFAGIGTDT. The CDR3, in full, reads CASSFAGIGTDTQYF.

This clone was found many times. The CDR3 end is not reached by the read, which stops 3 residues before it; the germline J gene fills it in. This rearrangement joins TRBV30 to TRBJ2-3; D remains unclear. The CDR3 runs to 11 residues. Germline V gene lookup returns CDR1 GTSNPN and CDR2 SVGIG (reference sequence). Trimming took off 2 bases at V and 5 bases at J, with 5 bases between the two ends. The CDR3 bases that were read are TGTGCCTGGAGTCCGGGAGATACG. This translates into CAWSPGDT. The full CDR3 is CAWSPGDTQYF.

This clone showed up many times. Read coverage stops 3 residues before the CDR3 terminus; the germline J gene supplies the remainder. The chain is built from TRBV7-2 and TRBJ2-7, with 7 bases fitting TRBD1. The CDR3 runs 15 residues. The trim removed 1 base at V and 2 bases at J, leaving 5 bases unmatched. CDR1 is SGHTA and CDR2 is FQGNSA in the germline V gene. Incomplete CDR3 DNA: TGTGCCAGCAGCTTAGGACAGGGAGACACCTACGAG. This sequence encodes CASSLGQGDTYE. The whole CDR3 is CASSLGQGDTYEQYF.